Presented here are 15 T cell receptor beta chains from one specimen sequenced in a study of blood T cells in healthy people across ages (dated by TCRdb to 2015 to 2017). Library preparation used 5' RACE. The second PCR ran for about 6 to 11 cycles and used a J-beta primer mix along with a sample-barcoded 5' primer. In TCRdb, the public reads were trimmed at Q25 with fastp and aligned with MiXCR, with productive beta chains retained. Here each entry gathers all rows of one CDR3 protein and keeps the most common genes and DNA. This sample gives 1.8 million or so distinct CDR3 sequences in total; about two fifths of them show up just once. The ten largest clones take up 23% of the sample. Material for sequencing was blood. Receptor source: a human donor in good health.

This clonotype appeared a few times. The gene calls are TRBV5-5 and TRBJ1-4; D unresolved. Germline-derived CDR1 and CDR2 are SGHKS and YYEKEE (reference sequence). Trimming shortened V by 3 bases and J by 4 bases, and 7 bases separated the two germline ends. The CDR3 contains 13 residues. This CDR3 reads CASSSRSNEKLFF. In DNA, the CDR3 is TGTGCCAGCAGCTCCAGGAGTAATGAAAAACTGTTTTTT.

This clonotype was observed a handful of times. The CDR3 reads CSALSLIPAVGLYNEQFF. CDR3 DNA: TGCAGTGCCTTGTCCCTTATCCCCGCAGTAGGTCTTTACAATGAGCAGTTCTTC. This sequence joins TRBV20-1 and TRBJ2-1; no clear D gene. Trimming removed 6 bases at V and 4 bases at J, with 28 bases between. The germline V gene encodes CDR1 DFQATT and CDR2 SNEGSKA (reference sequence). The CDR3 runs 18 residues.

This CDR3 reads CASSLSRHSNQPQHF. CDR3 DNA sequence: TGTGCCAGCAGCTTGAGCAGACATAGCAATCAGCCCCAGCATTTT. The chain recombines TRBV7-2 with TRBJ1-5; D gene uncertain. The CDR3 is 15 residues long. Germline V lookup: CDR1 SGHTA, CDR2 FQGNSA. V was pared by 3 bases and J by 0 bases, with 9 bases between.

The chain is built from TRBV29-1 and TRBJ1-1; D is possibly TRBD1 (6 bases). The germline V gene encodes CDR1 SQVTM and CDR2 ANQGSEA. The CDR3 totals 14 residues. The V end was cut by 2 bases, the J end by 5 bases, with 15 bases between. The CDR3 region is CSVEREGGGTEAFF. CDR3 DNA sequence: TGCAGCGTTGAACGGGAGGGAGGGGGGACTGAAGCTTTCTTT. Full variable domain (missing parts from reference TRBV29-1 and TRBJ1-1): SAVISQKPSRDICQRGTSLTIQCQVDSQVTMMFWYRQQPGQSLTLIATANQGSEATYESGFVIDKFPISRPNLTFSTLTVSNMSPEDSSIYLCSVEREGGGTEAFFGQGTRLTVV.

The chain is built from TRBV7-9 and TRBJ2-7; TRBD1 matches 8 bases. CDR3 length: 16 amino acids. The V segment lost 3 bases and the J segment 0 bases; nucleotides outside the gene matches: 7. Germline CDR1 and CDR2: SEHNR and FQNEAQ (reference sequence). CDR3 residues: CASSFGQGFSSYEQYF. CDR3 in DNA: TGTGCCAGCAGCTTCGGACAGGGCTTTAGCTCCTACGAGCAGTACTTC. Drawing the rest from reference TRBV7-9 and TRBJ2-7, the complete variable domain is DTGVSQNPRHKITKRGQNVTFRCDPISEHNRLYWYRQTLGQGPEFLTYFQNEAQLEKSRLLSDRFSAERPKGSFSTLEIQRTEQGDSAMYLCASSFGQGFSSYEQYFGPGTRLTVT.

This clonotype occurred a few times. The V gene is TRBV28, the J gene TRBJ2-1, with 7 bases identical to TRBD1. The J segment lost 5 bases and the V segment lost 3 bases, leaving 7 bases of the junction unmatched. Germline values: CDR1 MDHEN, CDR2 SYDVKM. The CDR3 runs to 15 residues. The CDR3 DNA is TGTGCCAGCAGTTTTTTCGGGACAGCAGACAATGAGCAGTTCTTC. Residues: CASSFFGTADNEQFF.

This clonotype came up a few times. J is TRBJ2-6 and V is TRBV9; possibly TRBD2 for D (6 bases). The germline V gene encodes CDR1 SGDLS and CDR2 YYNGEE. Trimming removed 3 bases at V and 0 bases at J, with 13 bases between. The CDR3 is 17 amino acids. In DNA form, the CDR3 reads TGTGCCAGCAGCGCACAACTGGAGGGCTCTGGGGCCAACGTCCTGACTTTC. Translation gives CASSAQLEGSGANVLTF.

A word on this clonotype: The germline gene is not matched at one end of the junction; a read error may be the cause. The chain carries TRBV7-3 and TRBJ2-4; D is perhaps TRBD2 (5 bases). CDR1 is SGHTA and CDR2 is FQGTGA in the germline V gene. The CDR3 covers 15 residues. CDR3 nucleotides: TGTACCAGCCCCAACGGAGCGGTGTCCAAAAACATTCAGTACTTC. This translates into CTSPNGAVSKNIQYF.

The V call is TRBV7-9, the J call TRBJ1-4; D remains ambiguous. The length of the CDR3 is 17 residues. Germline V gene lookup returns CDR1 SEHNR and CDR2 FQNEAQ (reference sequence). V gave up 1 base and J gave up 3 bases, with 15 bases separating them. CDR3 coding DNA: TGTGCCAGCAGCTTAGGTTTGGTCGGCGGATCTAATGAAAAACTGTTTTTT. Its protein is CASSLGLVGGSNEKLFF.

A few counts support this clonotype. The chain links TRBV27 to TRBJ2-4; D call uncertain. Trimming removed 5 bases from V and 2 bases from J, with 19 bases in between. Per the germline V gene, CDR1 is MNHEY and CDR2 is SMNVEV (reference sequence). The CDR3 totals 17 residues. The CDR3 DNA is TGTGCCAGCAGTCCCACTCCGAACCTAGTATCCAAAAACATTCAGTACTTC. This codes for CASSPTPNLVSKNIQYF.

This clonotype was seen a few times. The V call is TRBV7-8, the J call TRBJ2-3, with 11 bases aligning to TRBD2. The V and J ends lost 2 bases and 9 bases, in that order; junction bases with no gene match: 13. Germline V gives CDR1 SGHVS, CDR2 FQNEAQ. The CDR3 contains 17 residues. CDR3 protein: CASSLPLAGGPPGTQYF. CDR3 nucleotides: TGTGCCAGCAGCTTACCCCTAGCGGGGGGCCCCCCGGGCACGCAGTATTTT.

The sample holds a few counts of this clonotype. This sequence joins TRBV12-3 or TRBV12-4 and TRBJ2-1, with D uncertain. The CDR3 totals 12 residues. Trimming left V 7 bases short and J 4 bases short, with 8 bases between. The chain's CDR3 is CASNTAYNEQFF. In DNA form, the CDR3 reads TGTGCCAGCAATACTGCTTACAATGAGCAGTTCTTC.

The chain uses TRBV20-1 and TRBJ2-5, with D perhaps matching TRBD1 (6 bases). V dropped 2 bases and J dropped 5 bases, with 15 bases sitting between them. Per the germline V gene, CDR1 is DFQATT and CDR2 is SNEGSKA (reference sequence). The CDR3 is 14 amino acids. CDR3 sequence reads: CSARTYVTGETQYF. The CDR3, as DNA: TGCAGTGCTAGAACCTATGTGACAGGCGAGACCCAGTACTTC.

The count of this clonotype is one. CDR3 sequence: CARENRGRDYGYTF. The CDR3 DNA sequence: TGTGCCAGGGAGAACAGGGGAAGGGACTATGGCTACACCTTC. The chain joins TRBV2 to TRBJ1-2; TRBD1 aligns across 7 bases. The CDR3 has 14 residues. V dropped 9 bases and J dropped 3; count of bases not matched to a gene: 10. Looked up from germline, CDR1 is SNHLY and CDR2 is FYNNEI.

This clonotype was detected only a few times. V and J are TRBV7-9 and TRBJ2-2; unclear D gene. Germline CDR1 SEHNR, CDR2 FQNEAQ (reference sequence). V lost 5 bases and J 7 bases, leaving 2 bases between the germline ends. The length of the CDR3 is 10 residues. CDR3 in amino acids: CASSNGELFF. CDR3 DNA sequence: TGTGCCAGCAGCAACGGGGAGCTGTTTTTT.